These 12 T cell receptor beta chains were all obtained from the same sample, sequenced in a study of T and B cells in COVID-19 patients. Each TRB amplification used about 230-550 ng of genomic DNA from blood. TRB rearrangements were amplified by multiplex PCR with BIOMED2 TRB-A/B primers. Using its own MiXCR run on the multiplex PCR reads, TCRdb lists one record per CDR3 protein. Of roughly 25,000 distinct CDR3 sequences listed, less than 35% are singletons. Sequenced material: blood. The receptors come from a human donor who had recovered from COVID-19.

J is TRBJ2-5 and V is TRBV20-1; 8 nucleotides align to TRBD1. V lost 3 bases to trimming and J lost 7 bases; unmatched junction nucleotides: 16. The CDR3 runs 16 residues. Germline V gene lookup returns CDR1 DFQATT and CDR2 SNEGSKA (reference sequence). CDR3 sequence reads: CSASLGQGNLRVTQYF. For the CDR3, the DNA is TGCAGTGCTAGTCTCGGACAGGGCAACCTACGGGTGACCCAGTACTTC.

For this clonotype: Because the CDR3 is missing its conserved closing phenylalanine or tryptophan, this is likely a read error. The chain uses TRBV10-3 and TRBJ2-3; a possible D gene is TRBD2 (5 bases). Germline values: CDR1 ENHRY, CDR2 SYGVKD. Trimming took 5 bases from V and 6 from J, leaving 27 bases between them. CDR3 length equals 18 residues. CDR3 sequence reads: CAISIRSYVGEYGDTQYY. The CDR3 nucleotides are TGTGCCATCAGTATCCGTTCGTACGTGGGAGAGTATGGGGATACGCAGTATTAT.

The CDR3 protein is CASSPGQGCHEQYF. DNA of the CDR3: TGTGCCAGCAGCCCGGGACAGGGTTGCCACGAGCAGTACTTC. The rearrangement uses TRBV7-9 and TRBJ2-7, with TRBD1 matching 9 bases. Germline lookup yields CDR1 SEHNR and CDR2 FQNEAQ (reference sequence). Trimming cost V 5 bases and J 5 bases; bases outside gene matches: 7. The CDR3 totals 14 residues.

The sample holds many counts of this clonotype. The V and J genes are TRBV12-3 or TRBV12-4 and TRBJ2-7; 7 bases are a match to TRBD1. CDR3 length: 15 amino acids. Trimming removed 6 bases from V and 3 bases from J; junction bases left unmatched: 11. The CDR3 nucleotides are TGTGCCAGCAGATTCAGGACACAGGGGAGCTACGAGCAGTACTTC. It codes for CASRFRTQGSYEQYF.

The chain recombines TRBV19 with TRBJ1-5; D unresolved. The germline V gene encodes CDR1 LNHDA and CDR2 SQIVND (reference sequence). This CDR3 spans 14 amino acids. V was shortened by 1 base and J by 6 bases, with 10 bases between the two germline ends. CDR3 loop: CASSIARAGQPQHF. CDR3 in DNA: TGTGCCAGTAGTATAGCGAGGGCGGGTCAGCCCCAGCATTTT.

Only a few counts were recorded for this clonotype. The V gene is TRBV6-5, the J gene TRBJ2-1; D unclear. Trimming removed 6 bases from V and 6 bases from J, with 6 bases in between. CDR3 size: 11 residues. Germline V lookup: CDR1 MNHEY, CDR2 SVGAGI. The CDR3 here is CASSHPNEQFF. The CDR3 DNA is TGTGCCAGCAGCCACCCCAATGAGCAGTTCTTC.

This rearrangement joins TRBV6-5 to TRBJ2-2; 10 bases match TRBD2. V shed 0 bases, J shed 11 bases, and the junction held 3 bases outside the gene matches. Germline loops: CDR1 MNHEY, CDR2 SVGAGI. This CDR3 is built from 14 residues. In nucleotides, the CDR3 is TGTGCCAGCAGTTACTCTAGCGGGGGGAGAGAGCTGTTTTTT. As protein: CASSYSSGGRELFF.

This clonotype was found many times. The CDR3 DNA is TGTGCCAGCAGCTTCCCTCCTACCAATGAGCAGTTCTTC. This translates into CASSFPPTNEQFF. The V call is TRBV5-6, the J call TRBJ2-1; the D is unclear. The germline gives CDR1 SGHDT, CDR2 YYEEEE. CDR3 size: 13 residues. Trimming removed 2 bases from V and 6 bases from J, with 9 bases in between.

The gene calls are TRBV7-9 and TRBJ2-1; perhaps D is TRBD1 or TRBD2 (6 bases each). The V end was cut by 4 bases, the J end by 4 bases, with 14 bases between. The CDR3 has 15 residues. CDR1 SEHNR and CDR2 FQNEAQ come from the germline V gene (reference sequence). This CDR3 is CASSYGGGPYNEQFF. Written as DNA, the CDR3 is TGTGCCAGCAGCTACGGGGGCGGGCCTTACAATGAGCAGTTCTTC.

The rearrangement joins TRBV27 to TRBJ1-4, with D unresolved. Germline V lookup: CDR1 MNHEY, CDR2 SMNVEV (reference sequence). The V end lost 11 bases, the J end lost 7 bases, and 20 bases lay between the germline ends. The CDR3 length is 14 residues. Written as DNA, the CDR3 is TGTGCCGTAGAATTGACGGCAATGGGTGAAAAACTGTTTTTT. This codes for CAVELTAMGEKLFF. Using reference TRBV27 and TRBJ1-4 for the parts outside the CDR3, the full variable domain is EAQVTQNPRYLITVTGKKLTVTCSQNMNHEYMSWYRQDPGLGLRQIYYSMNVEVTDKGDVPEGYKVSRKEKRNFPLILESPSPNQTSLYFCAVELTAMGEKLFFGSGTQLSVL.

The rearrangement links TRBV6-2 or TRBV6-3 to TRBJ2-1; 11 nucleotides align to TRBD1. Germline lookup yields CDR1 MNHEY and CDR2 SVGEGT. This CDR3 spans 15 amino acids. The trim removed 4 bases at V and 7 bases at J, leaving 6 bases unmatched. The CDR3 here is CASSWTGGAENEQFF. CDR3 nucleotides: TGTGCCAGCAGTTGGACAGGGGGCGCCGAGAATGAGCAGTTCTTC.

This clonotype was seen many times. The chain is built from TRBV7-2 and TRBJ2-2; D is perhaps TRBD1 (5 bases). The CDR3 length is 15 residues. The V end lost 5 bases, the J end lost 0 bases, and 10 bases lay between the germline ends. Germline loops: CDR1 SGHTA, CDR2 FQGNSA. CDR3 amino acids: CASSKDITNTGELFF. CDR3 sequence (DNA): TGTGCCAGCAGCAAGGACATTACGAACACCGGGGAGCTGTTTTTT.